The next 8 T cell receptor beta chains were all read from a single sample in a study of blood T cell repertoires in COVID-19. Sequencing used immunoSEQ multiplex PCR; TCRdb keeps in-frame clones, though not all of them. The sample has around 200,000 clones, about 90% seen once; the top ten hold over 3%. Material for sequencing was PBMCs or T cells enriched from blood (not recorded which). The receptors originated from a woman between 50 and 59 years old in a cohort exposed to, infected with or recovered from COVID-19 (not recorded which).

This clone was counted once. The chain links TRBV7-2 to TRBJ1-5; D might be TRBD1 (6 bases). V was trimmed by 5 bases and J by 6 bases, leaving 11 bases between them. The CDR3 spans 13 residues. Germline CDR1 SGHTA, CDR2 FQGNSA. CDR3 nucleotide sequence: TGTGCCAGCAGCCAAAGGACAGTTCAGCCCCAGCATTTT. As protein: CASSQRTVQPQHF.

The CDR3 DNA reads TGTGCCAGCAGTTTGCAGGGGAATAAGCGCACTGAAGCTTTCTTT. This encodes CASSLQGNKRTEAFF. This chain connects TRBV28 to TRBJ1-1; possibly TRBD1 for D (6 bases). Looked up from germline, CDR1 is MDHEN and CDR2 is SYDVKM. Trimming took 3 bases from V and 4 from J, leaving 15 bases between them. CDR3 length: 15 residues.

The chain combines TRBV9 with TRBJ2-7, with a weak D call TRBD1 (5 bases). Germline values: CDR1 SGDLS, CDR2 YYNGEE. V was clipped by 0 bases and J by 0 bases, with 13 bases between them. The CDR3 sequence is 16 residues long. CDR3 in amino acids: CASSVGGAAASYEQYF. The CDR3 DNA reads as TGTGCCAGCAGCGTAGGTGGGGCGGCGGCCTCCTACGAGCAGTACTTC.

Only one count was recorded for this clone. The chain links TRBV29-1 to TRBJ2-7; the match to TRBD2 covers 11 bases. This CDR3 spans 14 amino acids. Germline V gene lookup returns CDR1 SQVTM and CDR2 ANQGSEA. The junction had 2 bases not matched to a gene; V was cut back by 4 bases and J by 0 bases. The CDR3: CSVVGLAASYEQYF. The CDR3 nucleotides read TGCAGCGTTGTGGGACTAGCGGCCTCCTACGAGCAGTACTTC.

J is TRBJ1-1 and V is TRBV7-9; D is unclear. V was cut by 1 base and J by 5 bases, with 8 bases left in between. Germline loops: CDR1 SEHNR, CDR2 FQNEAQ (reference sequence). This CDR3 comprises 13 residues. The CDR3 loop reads CASSLEADTEAFF. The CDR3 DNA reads TGTGCCAGCAGCTTAGAGGCGGATACTGAAGCTTTCTTT.

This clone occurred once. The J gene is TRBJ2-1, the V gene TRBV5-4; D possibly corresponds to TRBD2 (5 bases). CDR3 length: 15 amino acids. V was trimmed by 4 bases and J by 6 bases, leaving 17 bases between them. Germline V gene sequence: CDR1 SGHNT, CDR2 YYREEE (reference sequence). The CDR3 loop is CASSPPLQEANEQFF. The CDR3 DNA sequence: TGTGCCAGCAGCCCCCCGCTTCAGGAGGCCAATGAGCAGTTCTTC.

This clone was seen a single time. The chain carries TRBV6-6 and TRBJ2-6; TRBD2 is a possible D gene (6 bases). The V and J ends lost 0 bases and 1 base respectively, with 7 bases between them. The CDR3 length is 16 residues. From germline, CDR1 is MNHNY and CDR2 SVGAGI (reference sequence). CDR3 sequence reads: CASSYSGGSGANVLTF. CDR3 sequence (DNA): TGTGCCAGCAGTTACTCGGGGGGTTCTGGGGCCAACGTCCTGACTTTC.

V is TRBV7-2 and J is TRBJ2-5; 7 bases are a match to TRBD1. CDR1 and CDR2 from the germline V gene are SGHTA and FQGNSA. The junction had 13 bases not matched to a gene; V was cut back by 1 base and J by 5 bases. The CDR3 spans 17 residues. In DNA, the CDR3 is TGTGCCAGCAGCTTAGTTTCTGGCGGCCAGGGGGAGGAGACCCAGTACTTC. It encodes CASSLVSGGQGEETQYF.